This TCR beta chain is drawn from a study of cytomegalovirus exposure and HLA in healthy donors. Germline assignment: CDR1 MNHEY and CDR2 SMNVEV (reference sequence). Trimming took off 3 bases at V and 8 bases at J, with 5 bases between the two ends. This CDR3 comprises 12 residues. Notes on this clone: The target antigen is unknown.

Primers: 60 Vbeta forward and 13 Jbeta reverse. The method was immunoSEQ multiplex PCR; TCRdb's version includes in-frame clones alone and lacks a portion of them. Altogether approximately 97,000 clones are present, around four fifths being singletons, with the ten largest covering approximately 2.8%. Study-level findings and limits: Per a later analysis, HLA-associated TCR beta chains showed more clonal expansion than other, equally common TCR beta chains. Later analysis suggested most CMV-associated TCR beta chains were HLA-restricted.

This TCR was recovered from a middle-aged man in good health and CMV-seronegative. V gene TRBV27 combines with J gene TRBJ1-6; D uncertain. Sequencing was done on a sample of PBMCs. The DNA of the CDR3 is TGTGCCAGCAGTTTCGCGGATTCACCCCTCCACTTT. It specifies CASSFADSPLHF.